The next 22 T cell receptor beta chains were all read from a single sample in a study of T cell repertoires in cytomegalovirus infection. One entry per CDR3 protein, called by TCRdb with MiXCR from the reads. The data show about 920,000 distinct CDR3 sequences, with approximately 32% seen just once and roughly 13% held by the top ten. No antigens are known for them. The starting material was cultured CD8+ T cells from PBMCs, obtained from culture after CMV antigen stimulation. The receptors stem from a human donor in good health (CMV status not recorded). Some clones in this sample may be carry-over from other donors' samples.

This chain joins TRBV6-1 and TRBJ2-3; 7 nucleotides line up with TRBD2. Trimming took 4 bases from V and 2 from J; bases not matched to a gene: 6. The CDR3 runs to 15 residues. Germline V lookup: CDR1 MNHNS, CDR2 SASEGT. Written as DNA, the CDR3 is TGTGCCAGCAGTGTCAGCGGGGAGACCACAGATACGCAGTATTTT. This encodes CASSVSGETTDTQYF.

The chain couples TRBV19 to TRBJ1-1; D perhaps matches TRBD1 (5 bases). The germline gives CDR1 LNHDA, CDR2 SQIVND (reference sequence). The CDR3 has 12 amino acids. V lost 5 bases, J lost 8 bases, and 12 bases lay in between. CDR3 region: CASSPGRREAFF. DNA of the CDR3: TGTGCCAGTAGTCCAGGGCGCAGGGAAGCTTTCTTT.

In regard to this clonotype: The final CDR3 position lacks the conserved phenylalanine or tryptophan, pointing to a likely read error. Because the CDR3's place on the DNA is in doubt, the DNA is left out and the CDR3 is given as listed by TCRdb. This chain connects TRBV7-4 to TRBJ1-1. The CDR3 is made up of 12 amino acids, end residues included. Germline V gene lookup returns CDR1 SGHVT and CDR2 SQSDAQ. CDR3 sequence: CASSLAGSRGAI.

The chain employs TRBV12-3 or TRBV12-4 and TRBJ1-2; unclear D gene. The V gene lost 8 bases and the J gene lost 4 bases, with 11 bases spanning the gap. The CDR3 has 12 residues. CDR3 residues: CASGYPLYGYTF. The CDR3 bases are TGTGCCAGCGGTTATCCCCTCTATGGCTACACCTTC.

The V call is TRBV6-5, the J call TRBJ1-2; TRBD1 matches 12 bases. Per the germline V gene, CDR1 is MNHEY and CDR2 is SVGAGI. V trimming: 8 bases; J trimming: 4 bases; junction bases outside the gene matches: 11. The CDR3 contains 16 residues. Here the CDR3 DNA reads TGTGCCAGCCTTTGGGCGGGACAGGGGGCCCTCTATGGCTACACCTTC. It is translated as CASLWAGQGALYGYTF.

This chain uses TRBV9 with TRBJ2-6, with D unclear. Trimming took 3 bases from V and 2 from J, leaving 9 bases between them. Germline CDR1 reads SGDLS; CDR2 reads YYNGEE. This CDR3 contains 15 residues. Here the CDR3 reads CASSGAGPGANVLTF. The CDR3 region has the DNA TGTGCCAGCAGCGGCGCAGGCCCTGGGGCCAACGTCCTGACTTTC.

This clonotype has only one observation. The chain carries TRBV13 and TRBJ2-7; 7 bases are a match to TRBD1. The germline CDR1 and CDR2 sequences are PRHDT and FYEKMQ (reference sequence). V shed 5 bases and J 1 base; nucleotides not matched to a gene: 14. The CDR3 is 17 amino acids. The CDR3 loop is CASSGQTTGTDSYEQYF. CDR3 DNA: TGTGCCAGCAGCGGCCAGACAACCGGGACAGATTCCTACGAGCAGTACTTC.

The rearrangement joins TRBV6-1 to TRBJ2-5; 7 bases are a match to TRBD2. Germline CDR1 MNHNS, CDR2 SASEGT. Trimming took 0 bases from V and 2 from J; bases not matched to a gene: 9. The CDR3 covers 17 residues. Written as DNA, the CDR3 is TGTGCCAGCAGTGAAGCGAACAGCGGGGTGATACAAGAGACCCAGTACTTC. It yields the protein CASSEANSGVIQETQYF.

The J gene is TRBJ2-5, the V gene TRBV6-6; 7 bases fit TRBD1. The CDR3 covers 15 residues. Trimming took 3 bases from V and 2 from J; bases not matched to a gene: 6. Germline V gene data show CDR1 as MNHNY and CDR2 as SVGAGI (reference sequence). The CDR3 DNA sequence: TGTGCCAGCAGTTATCCGGGACAGCCTCAAGAGACCCAGTACTTC. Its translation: CASSYPGQPQETQYF.

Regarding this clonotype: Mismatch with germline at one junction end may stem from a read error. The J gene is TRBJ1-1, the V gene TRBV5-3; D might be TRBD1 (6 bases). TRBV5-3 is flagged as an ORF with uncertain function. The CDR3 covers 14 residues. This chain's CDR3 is CASSWTQGYTEAFF. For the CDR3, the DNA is TGTGCCAGCAGCTGGACCCAGGGGTACACTGAAGCTTTCTTT.

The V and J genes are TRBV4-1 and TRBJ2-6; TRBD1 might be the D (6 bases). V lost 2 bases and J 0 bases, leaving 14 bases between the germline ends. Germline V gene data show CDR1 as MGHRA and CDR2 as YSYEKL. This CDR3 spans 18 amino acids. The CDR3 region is CASSQQARQDSGANVLTF. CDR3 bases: TGCGCCAGCAGCCAACAAGCTCGACAGGACTCTGGGGCCAACGTCCTGACTTTC.

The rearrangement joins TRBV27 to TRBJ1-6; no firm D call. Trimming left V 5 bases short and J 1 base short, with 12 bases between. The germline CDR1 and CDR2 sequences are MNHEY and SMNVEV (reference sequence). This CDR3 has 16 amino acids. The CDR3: CASSAEVASYNSPLHF. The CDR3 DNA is TGTGCCAGCAGTGCGGAGGTAGCGTCCTATAATTCACCCCTCCACTTT.

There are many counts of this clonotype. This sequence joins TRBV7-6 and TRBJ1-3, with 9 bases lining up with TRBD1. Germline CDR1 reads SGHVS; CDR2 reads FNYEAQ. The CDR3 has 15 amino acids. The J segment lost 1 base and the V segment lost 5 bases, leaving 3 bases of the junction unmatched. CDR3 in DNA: TGTGCCAGCAGCGAGACAGGGGGATCTGGAAACACCATATATTTT. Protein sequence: CASSETGGSGNTIYF.

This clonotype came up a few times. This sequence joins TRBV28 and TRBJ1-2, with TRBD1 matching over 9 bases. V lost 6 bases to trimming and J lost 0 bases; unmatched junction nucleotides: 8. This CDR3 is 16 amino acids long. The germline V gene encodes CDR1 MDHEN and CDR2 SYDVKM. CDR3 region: CASRSTGQGANYGYTF. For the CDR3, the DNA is TGTGCCAGCAGATCCACGGGACAGGGAGCTAACTATGGCTACACCTTC.

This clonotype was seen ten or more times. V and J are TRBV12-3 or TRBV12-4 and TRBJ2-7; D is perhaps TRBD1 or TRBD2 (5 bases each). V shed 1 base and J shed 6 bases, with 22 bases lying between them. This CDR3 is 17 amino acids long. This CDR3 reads CASSLGLPGPRRGEQYF. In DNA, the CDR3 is TGTGCCAGCAGTTTAGGGCTCCCGGGACCCCGAAGGGGCGAGCAGTACTTC.

CDR3 nucleotides: TGTGCCAGCAGCTCCACTTGGTACTACGAGCAGTACTTC. Protein: CASSSTWYYEQYF. The V and J genes are TRBV7-9 and TRBJ2-7; D call uncertain. Germline V gene sequence: CDR1 SEHNR, CDR2 FQNEAQ (reference sequence). This CDR3 has 13 residues. Trimming shortened V by 4 bases and J by 3 bases, and 10 bases separated the two germline ends.

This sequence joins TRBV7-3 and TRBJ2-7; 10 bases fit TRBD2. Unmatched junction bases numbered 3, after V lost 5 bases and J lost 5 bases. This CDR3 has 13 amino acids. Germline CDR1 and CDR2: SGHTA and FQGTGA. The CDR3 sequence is CASSRGTSDEQYV. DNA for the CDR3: TGTGCCAGCAGCCGCGGGACTAGCGACGAGCAGTACGTC.

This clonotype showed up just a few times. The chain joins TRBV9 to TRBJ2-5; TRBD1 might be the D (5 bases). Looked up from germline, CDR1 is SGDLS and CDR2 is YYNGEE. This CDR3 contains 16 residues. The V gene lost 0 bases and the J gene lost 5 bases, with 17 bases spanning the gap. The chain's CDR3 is CASSVEGLARGETQYF. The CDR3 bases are TGTGCCAGCAGCGTAGAGGGGTTAGCCCGTGGTGAGACCCAGTACTTC.

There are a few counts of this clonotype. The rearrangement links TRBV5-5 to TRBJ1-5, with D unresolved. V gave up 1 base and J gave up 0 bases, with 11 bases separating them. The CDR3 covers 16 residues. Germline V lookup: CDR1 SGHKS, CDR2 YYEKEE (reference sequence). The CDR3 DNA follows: TGTGCCAGCAGCTTGTCCGAGCCCCTTAGCAATCAGCCCCAGCATTTT. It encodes CASSLSEPLSNQPQHF.

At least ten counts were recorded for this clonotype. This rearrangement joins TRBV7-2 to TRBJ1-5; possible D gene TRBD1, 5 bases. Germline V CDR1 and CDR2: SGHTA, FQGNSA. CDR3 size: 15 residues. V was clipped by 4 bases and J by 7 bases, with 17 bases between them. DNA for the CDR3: TGTGCCAGCAGCTGGGGGGACGGTTCCTGGCAGCCCCAGCATTTT. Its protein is CASSWGDGSWQPQHF.

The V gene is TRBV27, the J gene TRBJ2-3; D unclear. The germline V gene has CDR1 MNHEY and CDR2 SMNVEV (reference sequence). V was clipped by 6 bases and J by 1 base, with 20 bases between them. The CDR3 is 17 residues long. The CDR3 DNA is TGTGCCAGCAGCCCTTTAGGATCGAGGTGGGGCACAGATACGCAGTATTTT. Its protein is CASSPLGSRWGTDTQYF.

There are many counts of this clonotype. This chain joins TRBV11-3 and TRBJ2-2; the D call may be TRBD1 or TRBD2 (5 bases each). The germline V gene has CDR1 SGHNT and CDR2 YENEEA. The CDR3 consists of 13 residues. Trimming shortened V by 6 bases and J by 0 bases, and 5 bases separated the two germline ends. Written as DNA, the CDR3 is TGTGCCAGCAGGGGACCGAACACCGGGGAGCTGTTTTTT. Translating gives CASRGPNTGELFF.